This T cell receptor beta chain was retrieved from a study of blood T cell repertoires in COVID-19 (dated by TCRdb to 2018 to 2021). Turning to the overall study: Collaborator samples came from the United States, Italy and Spain and covered acute and convalescent phases of COVID-19. The prospective study material was composed of cDNA or gDNA derived from T cells, B-cell-depleted T cells, or PBMCs. The dataset comprised deeply sampled blood TCRbeta repertoires from subjects exposed to, actively infected with, or recovered from COVID-19. The repertoires were made available in a free public database intended to serve as a resource for research on the immune response to SARS-CoV-2. Samples were obtained from the ongoing ImmuneRACE study (first 160 participants) and from about 1,300 subjects provided by 6 global collaborators. A de-identified subject ID, COVID-19 status, age in years and sex were almost always included in the sample metadata. Where available, HLA class I and class II types were taken from metadata supplied by the sample provider and were not determined by assay-based typing. The paper as a whole reports these results and caveats: How much clinical and demographic metadata was included differed by source and by participant, and the metadata was provided uncurated.

Spanning cysteine to phenylalanine, the CDR3 consists of 15 amino acids. Only the CDR3 region is kept as DNA, spanning 45 bases read in frame from base 1. CDR1 and CDR2, looked up from the germline V gene, are SGHAT and FQNNGV. V is clipped by 1 base and J by 0 bases, and the sequence between their germline boundaries is 9 bases long. TCRbeta CDR3 regions were amplified from genomic DNA using the immunoSEQ Assay, a bias-controlled multiplex PCR. Processing in the source paper ran as follows. Within the assay, amplification of reference gene primers was used to estimate how many nucleated cells each sample contained. To quantify the absolute abundance of each unique TCRbeta CDR3 rearrangement, sequence reads were collapsed and filtered. For each sample, productive Simpson clonality was calculated by taking the square root of Simpson's diversity index across productive rearrangements. The immuneACCESS repertoire file appears here via TCRdb, limited to in-frame rearrangements. These files lack a portion of the clones; in checked studies, under half of the deficit traces to unresolved V genes, and the cause of the others is not known. That table supplies the V and J calls and clone size; D and trimming were determined from the DNA. This sample has around 87,000 clones in its table, and roughly nine tenths of those were observed once. In total, the top ten clones hold 8% to 9.5% of the sample.

The collaborating institutions used their own protocols to collect whole blood in K2EDTA tubes. Collaborator samples were shipped for TCRbeta analysis as frozen whole blood, isolated PBMCs, or DNA extracted from either sample type. For this clone: Which antigen it targets is not known. No clone much larger than this one lies a single base away; base qualities are absent.

Sequenced sample: peripheral blood. This clonotype was obtained from a man aged 45-65 years with acute or convalescent COVID-19. This sequence uses TRBV11-2 and TRBJ1-1; no confident D gene assignment can be made. At the DNA level, the sequence is TGTGCCAGCAGCTTAGGTGGGCAGCTGAACACTGAAGCTTTCTTT. The encoded protein is CASSLGGQLNTEAFF.